Sequencing of this TCR beta chain was carried out in a study of beta chain features in type 1 diabetes. Study observations and caveats: The study found moderately but significantly shorter TCRB CDR3s in all four CD4+ subsets of Type 1 diabetes patients. PCR might preferentially amplify shorter templates, equally in patients and controls.

Reverse transcribing all isolated RNA meant expressed TCRB transcripts were sequenced. Measured with immunoSEQ multiplex PCR; TCRdb has only the in-frame clones, and not every one. Among about 270,000 clones listed, 13% to 15% were seen once. This clone has a handful of counts. Its target is not known. V was pared by 3 bases and J by 5 bases, with 6 bases of the junction left unmatched. Germline CDR1 KGHSH, CDR2 LQKENI. The CDR3 loop spans 14 amino acids. This clonotype originated in a woman between 35 and 50 years old in good health. The gene calls are TRBV18 and TRBJ1-1; 7 bases are shared with TRBD1. Material for sequencing was naive CD4+ T cells from blood. The CDR3 loop is CASSPADRVTEAFF. DNA of the CDR3: TGTGCCAGCTCACCCGCCGACAGGGTGACTGAAGCTTTCTTT.